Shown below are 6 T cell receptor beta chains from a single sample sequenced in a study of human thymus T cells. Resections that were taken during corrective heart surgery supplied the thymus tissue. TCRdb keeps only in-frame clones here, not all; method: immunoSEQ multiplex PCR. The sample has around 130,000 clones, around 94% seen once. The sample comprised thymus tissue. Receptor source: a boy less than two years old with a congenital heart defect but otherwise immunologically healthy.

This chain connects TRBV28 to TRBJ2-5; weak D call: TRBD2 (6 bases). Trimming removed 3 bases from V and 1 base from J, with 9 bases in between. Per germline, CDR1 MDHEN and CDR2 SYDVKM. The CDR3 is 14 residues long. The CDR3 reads CASSLVSGQETQYF. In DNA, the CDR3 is TGTGCCAGCAGTTTGGTTAGCGGCCAAGAGACCCAGTACTTC.

The CDR3 loop is CASSIADSLNSNQPQHF. CDR3 bases: TGTGCCAGCAGTATCGCAGACTCCTTAAATAGCAATCAGCCCCAGCATTTT. The chain has TRBV2 and TRBJ1-5; D unclear. The germline V and J ends were trimmed by 5 bases and 0 bases, with 17 bases remaining between them. This CDR3 spans 17 amino acids. Germline CDR1 and CDR2: SNHLY and FYNNEI.

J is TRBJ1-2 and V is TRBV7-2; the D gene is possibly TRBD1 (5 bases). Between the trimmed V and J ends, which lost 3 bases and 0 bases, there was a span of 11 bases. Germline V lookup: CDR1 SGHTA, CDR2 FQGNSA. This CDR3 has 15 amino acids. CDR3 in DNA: TGTGCCAGCAGCTTTAATGAGGGACCTAACTATGGCTACACCTTC. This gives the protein CASSFNEGPNYGYTF. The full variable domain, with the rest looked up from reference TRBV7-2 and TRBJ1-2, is GAGVSQSPSNKVTEKGKDVELRCDPISGHTALYWYRQSLGQGLEFLIYFQGNSAPDKSGLPSDRFSAERTGGSVSTLTIQRTQQEDSAVYLCASSFNEGPNYGYTFGSGTRLTVV.

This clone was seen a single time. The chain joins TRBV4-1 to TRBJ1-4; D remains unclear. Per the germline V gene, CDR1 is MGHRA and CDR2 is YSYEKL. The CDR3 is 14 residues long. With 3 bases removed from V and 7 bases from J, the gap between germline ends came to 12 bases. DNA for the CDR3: TGCGCCAGCAGCCAGCCCCCCGGGAGTGAAAAACTGTTTTTT. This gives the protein CASSQPPGSEKLFF.

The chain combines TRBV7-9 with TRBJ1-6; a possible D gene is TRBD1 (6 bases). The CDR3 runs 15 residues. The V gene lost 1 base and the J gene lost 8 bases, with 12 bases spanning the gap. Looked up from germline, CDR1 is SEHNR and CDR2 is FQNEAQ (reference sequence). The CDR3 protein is CASSLGRGGYSPLHF. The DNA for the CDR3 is TGTGCCAGCAGCTTAGGTAGGGGGGGGTATTCACCCCTCCACTTT.

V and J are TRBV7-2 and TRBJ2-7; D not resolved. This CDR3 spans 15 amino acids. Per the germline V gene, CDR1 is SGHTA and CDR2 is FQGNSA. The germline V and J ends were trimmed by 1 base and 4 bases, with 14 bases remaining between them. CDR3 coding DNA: TGTGCCAGCAGCTTAGTCCCCCTGGGGAAATACGAGCAGTACTTC. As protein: CASSLVPLGKYEQYF.